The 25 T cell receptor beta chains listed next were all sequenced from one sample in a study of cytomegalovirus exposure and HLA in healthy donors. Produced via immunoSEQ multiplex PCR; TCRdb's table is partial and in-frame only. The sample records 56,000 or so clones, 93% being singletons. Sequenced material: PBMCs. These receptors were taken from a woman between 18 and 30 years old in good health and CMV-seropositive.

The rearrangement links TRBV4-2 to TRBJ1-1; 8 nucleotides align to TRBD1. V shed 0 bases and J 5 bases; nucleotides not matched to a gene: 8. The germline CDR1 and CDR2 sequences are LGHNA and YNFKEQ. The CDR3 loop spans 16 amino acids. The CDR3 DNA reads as TGTGCCAGCAGCCAAGAAGGCCGGACAGGGAAGACTGAAGCTTTCTTT. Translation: CASSQEGRTGKTEAFF.

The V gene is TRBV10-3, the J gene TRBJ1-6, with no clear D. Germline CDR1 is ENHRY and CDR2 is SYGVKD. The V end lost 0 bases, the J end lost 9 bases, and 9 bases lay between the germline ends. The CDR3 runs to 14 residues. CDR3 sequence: CAISESGVTSPLHF. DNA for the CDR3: TGTGCCATCAGTGAGTCAGGAGTCACTTCACCCCTCCACTTT.

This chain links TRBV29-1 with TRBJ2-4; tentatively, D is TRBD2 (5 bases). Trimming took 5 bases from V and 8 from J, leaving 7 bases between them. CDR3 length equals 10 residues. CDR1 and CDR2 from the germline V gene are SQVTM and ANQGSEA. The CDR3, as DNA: TGCAGCGTTCTCGGGGACATTCAGTACTTC. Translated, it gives CSVLGDIQYF.

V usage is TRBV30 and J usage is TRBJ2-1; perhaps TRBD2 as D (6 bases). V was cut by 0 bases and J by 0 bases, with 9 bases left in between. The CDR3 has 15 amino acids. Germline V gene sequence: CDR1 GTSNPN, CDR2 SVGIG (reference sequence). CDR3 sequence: CAWSVVGGSYNEQFF. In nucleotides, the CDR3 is TGTGCCTGGAGTGTGGTGGGGGGCTCCTACAATGAGCAGTTCTTC.

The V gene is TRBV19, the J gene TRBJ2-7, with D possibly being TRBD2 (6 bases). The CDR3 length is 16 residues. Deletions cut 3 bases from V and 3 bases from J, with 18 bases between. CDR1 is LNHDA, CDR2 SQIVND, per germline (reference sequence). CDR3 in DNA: TGTGCCAGTAGTATGGAGGGCTCCCTGGGGGTCTACGAGCAGTACTTC. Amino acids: CASSMEGSLGVYEQYF.

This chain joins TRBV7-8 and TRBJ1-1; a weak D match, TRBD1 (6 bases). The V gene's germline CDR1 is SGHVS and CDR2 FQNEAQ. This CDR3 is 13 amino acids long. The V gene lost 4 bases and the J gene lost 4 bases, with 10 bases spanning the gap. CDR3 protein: CASSSTGTTEAFF. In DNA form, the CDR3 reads TGTGCCAGCAGCTCTACAGGGACCACTGAAGCTTTCTTT.

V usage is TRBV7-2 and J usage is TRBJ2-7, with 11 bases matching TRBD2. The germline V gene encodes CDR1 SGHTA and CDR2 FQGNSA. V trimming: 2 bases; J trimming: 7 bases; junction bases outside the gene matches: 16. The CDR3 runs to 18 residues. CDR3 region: CASSLYADNSGGALEQYF. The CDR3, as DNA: TGTGCCAGCAGCTTATATGCGGATAATAGCGGGGGGGCGTTAGAGCAGTACTTC.

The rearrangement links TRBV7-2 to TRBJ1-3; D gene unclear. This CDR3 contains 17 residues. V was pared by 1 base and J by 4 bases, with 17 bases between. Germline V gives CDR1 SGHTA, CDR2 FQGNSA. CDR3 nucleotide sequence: TGTGCCAGCAGCTTAGACGGCGGCAGCTCTCTAGGAAACACCATATATTTT. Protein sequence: CASSLDGGSSLGNTIYF.

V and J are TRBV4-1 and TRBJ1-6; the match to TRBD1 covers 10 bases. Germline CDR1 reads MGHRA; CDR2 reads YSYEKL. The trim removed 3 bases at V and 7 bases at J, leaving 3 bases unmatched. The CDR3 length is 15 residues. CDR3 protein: CASSQGTGVNSPLHF. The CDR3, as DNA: TGCGCCAGCAGCCAGGGGACAGGGGTCAATTCACCCCTCCACTTT.

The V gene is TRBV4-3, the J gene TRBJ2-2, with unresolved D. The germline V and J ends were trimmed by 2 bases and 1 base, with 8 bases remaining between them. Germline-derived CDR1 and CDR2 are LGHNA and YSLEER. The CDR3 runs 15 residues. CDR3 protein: CASSQKFLNTGELFF. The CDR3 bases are TGCGCCAGCAGCCAAAAATTCCTGAACACCGGGGAGCTGTTTTTT.

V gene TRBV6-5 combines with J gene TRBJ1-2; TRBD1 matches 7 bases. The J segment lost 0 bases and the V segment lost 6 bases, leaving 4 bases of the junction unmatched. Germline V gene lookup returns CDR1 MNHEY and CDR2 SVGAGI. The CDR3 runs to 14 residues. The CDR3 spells CASRSGTANYGYTF. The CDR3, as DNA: TGTGCCAGCAGGTCCGGGACAGCTAACTATGGCTACACCTTC.

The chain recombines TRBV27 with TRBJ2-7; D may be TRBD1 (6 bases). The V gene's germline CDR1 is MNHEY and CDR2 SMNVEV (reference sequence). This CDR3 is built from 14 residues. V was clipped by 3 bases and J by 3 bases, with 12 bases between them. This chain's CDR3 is CASSFVGGFYEQYF. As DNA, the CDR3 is TGTGCCAGCAGTTTTGTAGGGGGTTTCTACGAGCAGTACTTC.

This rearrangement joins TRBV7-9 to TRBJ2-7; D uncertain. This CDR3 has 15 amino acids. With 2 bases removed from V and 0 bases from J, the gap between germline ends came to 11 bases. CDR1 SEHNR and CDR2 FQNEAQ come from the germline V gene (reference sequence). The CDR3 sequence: CASSLKYGPSYEQYF. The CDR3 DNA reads TGTGCCAGCAGCTTAAAGTATGGGCCCTCCTACGAGCAGTACTTC. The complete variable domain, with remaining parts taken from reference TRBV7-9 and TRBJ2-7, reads DTGVSQNPRHKITKRGQNVTFRCDPISEHNRLYWYRQTLGQGPEFLTYFQNEAQLEKSRLLSDRFSAERPKGSFSTLEIQRTEQGDSAMYLCASSLKYGPSYEQYFGPGTRLTVT.

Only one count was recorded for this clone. The CDR3 region has the DNA TGTGCCAGTAGCGGGGACATAGCCGGGGAGACCCAGTACTTC. Its translation is CASSGDIAGETQYF. This chain joins TRBV19 and TRBJ2-5, with a weak D call TRBD1 (6 bases). V dropped 6 bases and J dropped 5 bases, with 16 bases sitting between them. The CDR3 consists of 14 residues. From germline, CDR1 is LNHDA and CDR2 SQIVND (reference sequence).

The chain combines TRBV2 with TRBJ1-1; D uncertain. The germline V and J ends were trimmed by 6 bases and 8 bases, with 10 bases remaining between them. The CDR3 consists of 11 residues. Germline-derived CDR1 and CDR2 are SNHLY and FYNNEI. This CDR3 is CASSIRAEAFF. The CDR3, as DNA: TGTGCCAGCAGCATTAGAGCCGAAGCTTTCTTT. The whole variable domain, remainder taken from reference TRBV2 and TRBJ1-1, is EPEVTQTPSHQVTQMGQEVILRCVPISNHLYFYWYRQILGQKVEFLVSFYNNEISEKSEIFDDQFSVERPDGSNFTLKIRSTKLEDSAMYFCASSIRAEAFFGQGTRLTVV.

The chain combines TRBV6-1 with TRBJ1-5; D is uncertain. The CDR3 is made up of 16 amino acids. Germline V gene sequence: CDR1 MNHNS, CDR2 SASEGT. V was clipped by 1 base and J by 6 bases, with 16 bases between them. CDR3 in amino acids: CASSEVVFEEFQPQHF. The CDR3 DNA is TGTGCCAGCAGTGAAGTGGTGTTTGAGGAGTTTCAGCCCCAGCATTTT.

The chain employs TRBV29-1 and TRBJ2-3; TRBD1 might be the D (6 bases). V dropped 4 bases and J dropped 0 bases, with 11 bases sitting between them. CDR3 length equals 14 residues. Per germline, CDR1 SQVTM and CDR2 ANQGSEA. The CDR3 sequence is CSVVGRGSTDTQYF. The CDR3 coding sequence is TGCAGCGTTGTGGGTAGGGGGAGCACAGATACGCAGTATTTT.

The CDR3 loop is CASSSRRTAHGYTF. The CDR3 DNA sequence: TGTGCCAGCAGTTCCCGTCGGACAGCCCATGGCTACACCTTC. The chain joins TRBV6-5 to TRBJ1-2; tentative D call: TRBD1 (6 bases). Trimming removed 4 bases at V and 6 bases at J, with 15 bases between. From germline, CDR1 is MNHEY and CDR2 SVGAGI. The CDR3 runs to 14 residues.

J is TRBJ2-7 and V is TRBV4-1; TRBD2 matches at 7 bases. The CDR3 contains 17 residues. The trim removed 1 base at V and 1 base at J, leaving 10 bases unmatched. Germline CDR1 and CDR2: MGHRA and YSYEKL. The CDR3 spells CASSQVPGAGFSYEQYF. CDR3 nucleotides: TGCGCCAGCAGCCAAGTCCCGGGAGCGGGGTTTTCCTACGAGCAGTACTTC.

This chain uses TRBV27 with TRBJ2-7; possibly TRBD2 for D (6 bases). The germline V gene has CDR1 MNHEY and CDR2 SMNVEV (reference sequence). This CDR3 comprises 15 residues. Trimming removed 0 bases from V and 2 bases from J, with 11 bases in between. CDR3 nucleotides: TGTGCCAGCAGTTTATCGGTCGGGGGAACCTACGAGCAGTACTTC. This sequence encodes CASSLSVGGTYEQYF.

CDR3: CAWSVGQGAEKLFF. CDR3 coding DNA: TGTGCCTGGAGTGTAGGACAGGGGGCCGAAAAACTGTTTTTT. The gene calls are TRBV30 and TRBJ1-4; 11 nucleotides agree with TRBD1. The CDR3 runs 14 residues. Germline V CDR1 and CDR2: GTSNPN, SVGIG (reference sequence). V shed 0 bases and J 8 bases; nucleotides not matched to a gene: 2. Full variable domain (missing parts from reference TRBV30 and TRBJ1-4): SQTIHQWPATLVQPVGSPLSLECTVEGTSNPNLYWYRQAAGRGLQLLFYSVGIGQISSEVPQNLSASRPQDRQFILSSKKLLLSDSGFYLCAWSVGQGAEKLFFGSGTQLSVL.

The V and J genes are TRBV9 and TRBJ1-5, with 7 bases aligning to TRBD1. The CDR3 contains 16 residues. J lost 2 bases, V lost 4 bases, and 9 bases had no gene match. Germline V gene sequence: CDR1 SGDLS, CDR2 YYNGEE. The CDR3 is CASSPRTGGGNQPQHF. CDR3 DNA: TGTGCCAGCAGCCCCCGGACAGGAGGAGGCAATCAGCCCCAGCATTTT.

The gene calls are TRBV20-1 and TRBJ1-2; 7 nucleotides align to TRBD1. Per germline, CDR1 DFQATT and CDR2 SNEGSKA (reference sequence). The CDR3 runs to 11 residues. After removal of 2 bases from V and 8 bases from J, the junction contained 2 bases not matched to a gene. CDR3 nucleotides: TGCAGTGCTAGAAGAGGGGGCGGCTACACCTTC. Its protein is CSARRGGGYTF.

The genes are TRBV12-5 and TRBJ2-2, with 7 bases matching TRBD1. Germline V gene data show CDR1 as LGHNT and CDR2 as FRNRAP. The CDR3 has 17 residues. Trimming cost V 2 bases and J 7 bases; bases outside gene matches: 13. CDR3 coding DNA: TGTGCTAGTGGTTTGTACAGGGGTCCCATCGCTTTCGGGGAGCTGTTTTTT. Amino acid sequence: CASGLYRGPIAFGELFF.

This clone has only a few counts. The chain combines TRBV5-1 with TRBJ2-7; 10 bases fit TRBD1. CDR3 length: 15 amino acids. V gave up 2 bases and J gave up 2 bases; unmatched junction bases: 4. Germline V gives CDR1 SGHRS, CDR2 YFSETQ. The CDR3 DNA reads TGCGCCAGCAGCTTAATCGGACAGGGGGCCTACGAGCAGTACTTC. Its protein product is CASSLIGQGAYEQYF.